This T cell receptor (beta chain) was profiled in a study of naive and memory T cell subsets. General observations from the study: Clonotypes are single alpha or beta chains, not paired receptors. Gini index rose across naive, CM, EM and EMRA in CD4 and CD8.

Both TRBC1 and TRBC2 were covered by a beta constant-region primer of two equimolar oligonucleotides. One entry per CDR3 protein, called by TCRdb with MiXCR from the UMI-ligation and nested PCR reads. Seen here are 140,000 to 150,000 distinct CDR3 sequences, approximately 15% observed once, and the top ten hold just over 0.14%. The ends were cut back, 6 bases at V and 0 bases at J, with 12 bases in the middle. CDR3 length: 15 residues. About this clonotype: No antigen is known for it.

This chain links TRBV12-3 or TRBV12-4 with TRBJ2-1, with no clear D. This clonotype was obtained from a human donor in good health. Sequenced: naive CD4+ T cells from blood. CDR3 sequence (DNA): TGTGCCAGCAGCGCAGACGGTATCTCCTACAATGAGCAGTTCTTC. Translated, it gives CASSADGISYNEQFF.